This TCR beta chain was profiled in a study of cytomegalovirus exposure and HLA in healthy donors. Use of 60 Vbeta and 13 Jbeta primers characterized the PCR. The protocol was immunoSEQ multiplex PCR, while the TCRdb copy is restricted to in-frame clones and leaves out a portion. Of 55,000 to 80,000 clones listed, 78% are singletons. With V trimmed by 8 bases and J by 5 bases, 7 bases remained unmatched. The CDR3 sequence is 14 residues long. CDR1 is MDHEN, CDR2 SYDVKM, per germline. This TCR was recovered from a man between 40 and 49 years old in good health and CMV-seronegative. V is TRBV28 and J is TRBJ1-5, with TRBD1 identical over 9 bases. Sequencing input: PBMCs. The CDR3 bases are TGTGCCAGCGGGGCCGACAGGGGGTATCAGCCCCAGCATTTT. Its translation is CASGADRGYQPQHF.